The clone carrying this T cell receptor (beta chain) was detected once. The table came from immunoSEQ multiplex PCR; TCRdb's copy has only in-frame clones and leaves some out. The repertoire holds under 130,000 clones, 70% to 90% seen once, with under 2.5% in the top ten. This specimen belongs to a study of blood T cell repertoires in COVID-19. CDR3 size: 15 residues. Deletions cut 6 bases from V and 1 base from J, with 13 bases between. The V gene's germline CDR1 is MNHEY and CDR2 SVGAGI. This TCR derives from a human donor in a cohort sampled during active COVID-19. V is TRBV6-5 and J is TRBJ1-5, with D unclear. The sequencing input was peripheral blood. The CDR3 loop is CASRYNLQSNQPQHF. CDR3 bases: TGTGCCAGCAGATATAACCTTCAGAGCAATCAGCCCCAGCATTTT.